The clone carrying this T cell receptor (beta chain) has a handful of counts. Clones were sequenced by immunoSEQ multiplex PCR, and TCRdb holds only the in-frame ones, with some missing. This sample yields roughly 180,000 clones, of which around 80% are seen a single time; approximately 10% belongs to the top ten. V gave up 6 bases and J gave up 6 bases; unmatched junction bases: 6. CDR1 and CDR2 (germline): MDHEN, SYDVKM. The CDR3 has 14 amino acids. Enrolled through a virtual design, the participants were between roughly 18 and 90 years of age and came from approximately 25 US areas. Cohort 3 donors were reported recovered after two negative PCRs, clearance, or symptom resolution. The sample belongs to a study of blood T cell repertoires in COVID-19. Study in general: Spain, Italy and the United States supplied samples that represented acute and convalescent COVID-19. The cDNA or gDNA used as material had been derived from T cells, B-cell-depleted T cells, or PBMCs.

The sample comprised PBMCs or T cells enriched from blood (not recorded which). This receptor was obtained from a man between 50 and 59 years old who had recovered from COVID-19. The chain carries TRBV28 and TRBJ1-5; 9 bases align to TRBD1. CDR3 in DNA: TGTGCCAGCAGGAAACAGGGGGCAGGTCAGCCCCAGCATTTT. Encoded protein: CASRKQGAGQPQHF.